This TCR beta chain originates from a study of post-analysis software for immune sequencing data. Study-wide results and caveats: TRBV5-6, TRBV5-1 and TRBV20-1 belonged to a set of roughly five TRBV segments that were more frequent in patients than controls. Patients with multiple sclerosis recorded significantly lower normalized Chao1 diversity than controls, the study found. F measure showed strong co-clustering of same-batch samples.

Unique molecular identifiers were present in the TCR beta cDNA libraries. Each CDR3 protein is one row after TCRdb ran MiXCR on the PCR reads. The sample yields about 800,000 distinct CDR3 sequences, roughly 30% seen once. Trimming cost V 3 bases and J 8 bases, with 20 bases left between them. Germline lookup yields CDR1 LNHNV and CDR2 YYDKDF (reference sequence). This CDR3 is built from 16 residues. This clonotype was found a few times. Its antigen remains unknown. This chain joins TRBV15 and TRBJ2-1; weak D call: TRBD1 (5 bases). Source material: blood. This receptor was identified in a girl under 18 with multiple sclerosis. This CDR3 reads CATSRVGHTLHDEQFF. DNA of the CDR3: TGTGCCACCAGCAGGGTTGGACATACCCTTCACGATGAGCAGTTCTTC.